This T cell receptor (beta chain) emerged from a study of CD4 T cells in relation to SARS-CoV-2 and coronaviruses. Study-wide context: The HLA restriction of the shared crossreactive spike epitopes was mapped.

Naive and memory CD4+ T cell DNA was deep-sequenced without culture. The protocol was immunoSEQ multiplex PCR, while the TCRdb copy is restricted to in-frame clones and leaves out a portion. The sample carries about 59,000 clones, roughly 90% recorded once. V was cut by 10 bases and J by 5 bases, with 18 bases left in between. The CDR3 is 13 residues long. Germline CDR1 reads SNHLY; CDR2 reads FYNNEI. Before the COVID-19 pandemic, during about 2011-2019, CD4+ T cells were taken from unexposed donors. As for this clone: Its target is unknown.

Points from the study as a whole: Each donor contributed either pre-pandemic or post-infection samples, not both.

V and J are TRBV2 and TRBJ2-7; D is perhaps TRBD2 (5 bases). The source of this sequence is a human donor in good health. Input material: memory CD4+ T cells from PBMCs. CDR3 region: CATLGVGVHEQYF. For the CDR3, the DNA is TGTGCCACCCTGGGAGTCGGGGTCCACGAGCAGTACTTC.